This TCR beta chain stems from a study of cytomegalovirus exposure and HLA in healthy donors. Study results and limitations: 16,951 TCR beta sequences were associated with HLA alleles at 0.05 false discovery rate in a later analysis. Presence/absence analyses took donor sequencing depth as roughly uniform.

The ends lost 1 base at V and 3 bases at J; junction bases unmatched: 6. Germline V gene data show CDR1 as LNHDA and CDR2 as SQIVND (reference sequence). The CDR3 length is 16 residues. Turning to this clone: The antigen remains undetermined.

It was with 60 Vbeta and 13 Jbeta primers that the PCR ran. The table came from immunoSEQ multiplex PCR; TCRdb's copy has only in-frame clones and leaves some out. The sample yields about 170,000 clones, approximately 76% seen once. This chain joins TRBV19 and TRBJ2-3; 8 nucleotides line up with TRBD1. The origin of this receptor is a female donor in good health and CMV-seronegative. Input material: PBMCs. The CDR3: CASSIASGQETDTQYF. The CDR3 DNA reads TGTGCCAGTAGTATAGCGTCGGGACAGGAAACAGATACGCAGTATTTT.